This is a list of T cell receptor beta chains from one sample in a study of regulatory T cells in long-lasting Graves disease. Each CDR3 protein is one row after TCRdb ran MiXCR on the multiplex PCR reads. Here the sample spans hundreds of thousands of distinct CDR3 sequences, roughly 15% being singletons. The sample was also reused in another study, on T cells in Graves' hyperthyroidism and ophthalmopathy.

Material: peripheral blood mononuclear cells (PBMCs), obtained at new diagnosis, from a patient treated with antithyroid drugs. These receptors were obtained from a woman in her thirties with Graves disease. CDR3s include the opening cysteine and the closing phenylalanine or tryptophan. A D gene is named only where the DNA matches it firmly. Expanded clones get a size class; other rows say once, few or many, or leave the size out.

v_gene	len	abundance	d_gene	j_gene	CDR3aa	CDR3nt
TRBV6-2/TRBV6-3	15	many	NA	TRBJ1-6	CASSYSSTARSPLHF	TGTGCCAGCAGTTACTCGTCCACAGCCCGATCACCCCTCCACTTT
TRBV12-3/TRBV12-4	12	NA	NA	TRBJ2-1	CASSRVYNEQFF	TGTGCCAGCAGTCGCGTGTACAATGAGCAGTTCTTC
TRBV20-1	18	many	TRBD2	TRBJ2-7	CSARDPEASGSGRYEQYF	TGCAGTGCTAGAGACCCGGAGGCTAGCGGGAGTGGGCGGTACGAGCAGTACTTC
TRBV27	15	few	NA	TRBJ1-2	CASSKHQGNHYGYTF	TGTGCCAGCAGTAAACACCAGGGTAATCACTATGGCTACACCTTC
TRBV20-1	12	many	TRBD2	TRBJ2-5	CSARSGGETQYF	TGCAGTGCTCGGAGCGGGGGAGAGACCCAGTACTTC
TRBV20-1	14	many	NA	TRBJ1-1	CSAQGGPGNTEAFF	TGCAGTGCTCAGGGAGGTCCGGGGAACACTGAAGCTTTCTTT
TRBV11-1	11	many	NA	TRBJ2-5	CASSLDETQYF	TGTGCCAGCAGCTTAGATGAGACCCAGTACTTC
TRBV3-1	12	many	NA	TRBJ2-7	CASSPGDSEQYF	TGTGCCAGCAGCCCCGGCGACAGCGAGCAGTACTTC
TRBV12-3/TRBV12-4	14	many	NA	TRBJ2-3	CAIKSNSESDTQYF	TGTGCCATCAAGTCAAATAGCGAATCAGATACGCAGTATTTT
TRBV4-1	16	NA	NA	TRBJ2-1	CASSQGLLSDYNEQFF	TGCGCCAGCAGCCAGGGCCTCCTTTCGGATTACAATGAGCAGTTCTTC
TRBV11-2	12	many	TRBD1	TRBJ2-3	CASSLTGDTQYF	TGTGCCAGCAGCTTGACAGGGGATACGCAGTATTTT
TRBV29-1	11	few	NA	TRBJ1-4	CSAVRMEKLFF	TGCAGCGCGGTCAGAATGGAAAAACTGTTTTTT
TRBV20-1	14	NA	TRBD2	TRBJ2-5	CSARPGAGGETQYF	TGCAGTGCTAGACCGGGGGCGGGAGGAGAGACCCAGTACTTC
TRBV28	11	few	NA	TRBJ2-1	CATDGTNEQFF	TGTGCCACCGACGGAACCAATGAGCAGTTCTTC
TRBV28	14	many	NA	TRBJ2-7	CASSPPGRPYEQYF	TGTGCCAGCAGCCCGCCAGGGAGACCCTACGAGCAGTACTTC
TRBV28	16	many	TRBD1	TRBJ1-4	CASSSPRQGSDEKLFF	TGTGCCAGCAGTTCCCCTAGACAGGGTTCTGATGAAAAACTGTTTTTT
TRBV7-8	16	many	TRBD2	TRBJ2-7	CASSLVAGGNSYEQYF	TGTGCCAGCAGCTTAGTAGCGGGAGGGAACTCCTACGAGCAGTACTTC
TRBV5-1	17	NA	TRBD1	TRBJ2-1	CASSLGSGQGRYNEQFF	TGCGCCAGCAGCTTGGGCTCCGGACAGGGGAGGTACAATGAGCAGTTCTTC
TRBV18	16	NA	NA	TRBJ2-1	CASSVSGQIVYNEQFF	TGTGCCAGCTCAGTATCCGGACAAATCGTCTACAATGAGCAGTTCTTC
TRBV6-2/TRBV6-3	14	many	NA	TRBJ1-2	CASSHRAGAYGYTF	TGTGCCAGCAGTCATAGGGCAGGGGCGTATGGCTACACCTTC
TRBV6-2/TRBV6-3	16	many	TRBD2	TRBJ2-7	CASSGTSGRRAYEQYF	TGTGCCAGCAGTGGGACTAGCGGGAGGAGGGCCTACGAGCAGTACTTC
TRBV18	13	many	NA	TRBJ2-7	CASSRDLDYEQYF	TGTGCCAGCTCCCGGGACCTAGACTACGAGCAGTACTTC
TRBV2	14	many	NA	TRBJ2-5	CASSQATSQETQYF	TGTGCCAGCAGTCAGGCCACTTCACAAGAGACCCAGTACTTC
TRBV5-1	14	NA	TRBD1	TRBJ2-1	CASSIGQGYNEQFF	TGCGCCAGCAGCATAGGACAGGGCTACAATGAGCAGTTCTTC
TRBV7-9	17	NA	TRBD1	TRBJ1-4	CASSSDLTGVKNEKLFF	TGTGCCAGCAGCTCCGATCTAACAGGGGTTAAAAATGAAAAACTGTTTTTT
TRBV20-1	12	many	NA	TRBJ2-5	CSARVVGETQYF	TGCAGTGCTAGAGTTGTGGGAGAGACCCAGTACTTC
TRBV9	15	few	NA	TRBJ2-3	CASSAPRGGTDTQYF	TGTGCCAGCAGCGCTCCGAGGGGTGGCACAGATACGCAGTATTTT
TRBV5-6	18	many	TRBD2	TRBJ2-2	CASSSPLAGGLVTGELFF	TGTGCCAGCAGCTCACCACTAGCGGGAGGGCTTGTCACCGGGGAGCTGTTTTTT
TRBV5-1	16	many	TRBD2	TRBJ2-3	CASSTTSGSLGDTQYF	TGCGCCAGCAGCACGACCAGCGGGAGTCTAGGAGATACGCAGTATTTT
TRBV6-1	13	many	NA	TRBJ2-1	CASSRRWDNEQFF	TGTGCCAGCAGTCGACGTTGGGACAATGAGCAGTTCTTC
TRBV7-9	13	NA	TRBD2	TRBJ2-5	CASSLSASGAPSF	TGTGCCAGCAGCTTATCTGCTAGCGGAGCCCCGTCCTTC